This TCR beta chain was found in a study of PD-L1 blockade in urothelial cancer. Study-level information: Every 3 weeks, patients received intravenous atezolizumab 1,200 mg, beginning 2014. T cell content in blood samples showed a median of approximately 140,000. About 85% of the roughly 30 patients were males with bladder-origin urothelial cancer.

Germline V lookup: CDR1 KGHSH, CDR2 LQKENI. This CDR3 spans 14 amino acids. V was clipped by 2 bases and J by 8 bases; unmatched bases: 5. As for time point: pretreatment peripheral blood. Between 1 and 8 samples, pretreatment and on-treatment, were given by each patient. Profiled with immunoSEQ multiplex PCR; TCRdb holds only in-frame clones, not every one. Found here are 15,000 to 20,000 clones, approximately 90% of them singletons; the top ten hold roughly 12%. Material: PBMCs, obtained around atezolizumab (anti-PD-L1) treatment. The V call is TRBV18, the J call TRBJ1-2, with TRBD1 matching 10 bases. This receptor was taken from a man between 70 and 80 years old with urothelial cancer. The CDR3 DNA follows: TGTGCCAGCTCACCAGGGACAGGGGTTGGAGGCTACACCTTC. This gives the protein CASSPGTGVGGYTF. Full variable domain (outside the CDR3, taken from reference TRBV18 and TRBJ1-2): NAGVMQNPRHLVRRRGQEARLRCSPMKGHSHVYWYRQLPEEGLKFMVYLQKENIIDESGMPKERFSAEFPKEGPSILRIQQVVRGDSAAYFCASSPGTGVGGYTFGSGTRLTVV.